Below, 32 T cell receptor beta chains from the same sample are listed, as sequenced in a study of CXCR3-negative and CXCR3-positive naive CD8 T cells. The study's findings and limits: CXCR3-positive naive cells had TRB CDR3s that were more hydrophobic than CXCR3-negative naive cells had.

These TCRs are of unknown antigen specificity. Carrying UMI labels, the TRB cDNA libraries were prepared through 5' RACE. TCRdb reanalyzed the 5' RACE reads and collapses them to one entry per CDR3 protein, without DNA. The sample includes around 5,000 distinct CDR3 sequences. Sequencing used naive CXCR3+ CD8+ T cells from blood. Noted subset: CD45RO-CCR7+CD27+CD95- naive CD8+ T cells expressing CXCR3 (TNR3+). These receptors were obtained from a human donor in good health. Some clones in this sample may be carry-over from other donors' samples.

This chain uses TRBV15 with TRBJ2-1; the TCRdb call, TRBD2, lacks DNA for checking. Looked up from germline, CDR1 is LNHNV and CDR2 is YYDKDF (reference sequence). The CDR3 has 15 amino acids. This CDR3 reads CATSRQREARREQFF.

The chain recombines TRBV9 with TRBJ2-7; TCRdb selects TRBD2, and the lack of DNA leaves this call unchecked. The germline V gene encodes CDR1 SGDLS and CDR2 YYNGEE. The CDR3 extends over 13 amino acids. The chain's CDR3 is CASSVGSSGPQYF.

By frequency, this clonotype is large. The CDR3 sequence: CAISGAKNTEAFF. V is TRBV10-3 and J is TRBJ1-1. Germline CDR1 and CDR2: ENHRY and SYGVKD. The CDR3 has 13 amino acids.

The V gene is TRBV20-1, the J gene TRBJ2-1; TCRdb's D gene call, TRBD2, goes unchecked for lack of DNA. The CDR3 is 15 residues long. Germline CDR1 reads DFQATT; CDR2 reads SNEGSKA (reference sequence). CDR3 amino acids: CSAAEVPAGLNEQFF.

This sequence joins TRBV5-1 and TRBJ2-1; TCRdb outputs TRBD1, but without DNA this stays unchecked. This CDR3 has 12 amino acids. In germline, CDR1 is SGHRS, CDR2 YFSETQ. This CDR3 is CASSRGVQEQFF.

This clonotype is deemed medium-sized (0.01 to 0.1%) by its frequency. The chain links TRBV29-1 to TRBJ1-5; TCRdb's D gene call, TRBD1, goes unchecked for lack of DNA. The V gene's germline CDR1 is SQVTM and CDR2 ANQGSEA. The CDR3 has 14 amino acids. The CDR3 is CSVVWGDSNQPQHF.

The V call is TRBV27, the J call TRBJ1-1; absent DNA, TCRdb's TRBD1 call cannot be checked. Germline CDR1 MNHEY, CDR2 SMNVEV (reference sequence). This CDR3 is built from 15 residues. The CDR3 sequence: CASSTSGTVGTEAFF.

In terms of frequency, this clonotype is medium-sized (0.01 to 0.1%). The V call is TRBV27, the J call TRBJ1-3; the TCRdb call, TRBD1, lacks DNA for checking. The germline V gene has CDR1 MNHEY and CDR2 SMNVEV (reference sequence). This CDR3 comprises 15 residues. The CDR3 spells CASRRTGHLRDTIYF.

This clonotype counts as medium-sized by frequency. The chain links TRBV29-1 to TRBJ1-1; TCRdb's assignment of TRBD1 cannot be checked, as there is no DNA. Germline CDR1 SQVTM, CDR2 ANQGSEA. The CDR3 is made up of 11 amino acids. Here the CDR3 reads CSLGADTEAFF.

By frequency, this clonotype registers medium-sized. The CDR3 protein is CASSPVGRGSNEQFF. This chain connects TRBV7-9 to TRBJ2-1; the TCRdb call, TRBD1, lacks DNA for checking. Germline V gene sequence: CDR1 SEHNR, CDR2 FQNEAQ (reference sequence). The CDR3 has 15 amino acids.

This clonotype shows up as medium-sized by frequency. This chain uses TRBV29-1 with TRBJ1-5; the TCRdb D gene call, TRBD1, has no DNA to confirm it. The V gene's germline CDR1 is SQVTM and CDR2 ANQGSEA. This CDR3 is built from 13 residues. The chain's CDR3 is CSVDAGAGEPQHF.

This clonotype shows up as medium-sized by frequency. V is TRBV29-1 and J is TRBJ2-7; TCRdb lists TRBD1, though no DNA is available to test this call. The CDR3 runs 12 residues. Germline CDR1 is SQVTM and CDR2 is ANQGSEA. CDR3 amino acids: CSVVTGSYEQYF.

V usage is TRBV20-1 and J usage is TRBJ2-1; the D call of TRBD1 rests on TCRdb alone, since no DNA is present to check it. Germline V gene lookup returns CDR1 DFQATT and CDR2 SNEGSKA (reference sequence). The CDR3 runs to 15 residues. The CDR3 protein is CSGSDRYYSYNEQFF.

The chain combines TRBV5-1 with TRBJ2-1; the D gene TCRdb calls, TRBD2, cannot be checked with no DNA. The CDR3 consists of 13 residues. CDR1 is SGHRS and CDR2 is YFSETQ in the germline V gene. The CDR3 reads CASSLGGSNEQFF.

This clonotype is identified as medium-sized from frequency. The rearrangement links TRBV29-1 to TRBJ2-1. The germline gives CDR1 SQVTM, CDR2 ANQGSEA. The CDR3 contains 14 residues. The CDR3 region is CSVVGQIRYNEQFF.

This clonotype registers medium-sized by frequency. This chain connects TRBV7-9 to TRBJ2-1; TCRdb's D call of TRBD1 is untestable without DNA. The CDR3 loop spans 12 amino acids. Germline V CDR1 and CDR2: SEHNR, FQNEAQ (reference sequence). CDR3 in amino acids: CASSLGANEQFF.

This clonotype is called medium-sized based on its frequency. The rearrangement links TRBV29-1 to TRBJ2-7; TCRdb gives TRBD1 as the D gene, but with no DNA this cannot be confirmed. The CDR3 is 15 residues long. Germline V gene data show CDR1 as SQVTM and CDR2 as ANQGSEA. CDR3 residues: CSVERGGGTVYEQYF.

V gene TRBV15 combines with J gene TRBJ1-1. CDR3 length: 14 amino acids. Per germline, CDR1 LNHNV and CDR2 YYDKDF (reference sequence). The CDR3 here is CATSRFAEASEAFF.

Frequency places this clonotype as medium-sized. The chain is built from TRBV6-6 and TRBJ2-7; without DNA, the TCRdb call of TRBD2 cannot be checked. This CDR3 is 16 amino acids long. Germline CDR1 and CDR2: MNHNY and SVGAGI (reference sequence). The CDR3: CASSLTSGGSSYEQYF.

The J gene is TRBJ2-3, the V gene TRBV20-1; TCRdb's D call of TRBD1 is untestable without DNA. CDR3 length equals 17 residues. Germline lookup yields CDR1 DFQATT and CDR2 SNEGSKA (reference sequence). CDR3: CSARDFSGGDDTDTQYF.

By frequency, this clonotype is medium-sized (0.01 to 0.1%). V gene TRBV20-1 combines with J gene TRBJ2-3; TCRdb outputs TRBD2, but without DNA this stays unchecked. The CDR3 spans 15 residues. Per germline, CDR1 DFQATT and CDR2 SNEGSKA (reference sequence). The CDR3 sequence: CTPARVGKRTDTQYF.

According to its frequency, this clonotype is medium-sized. V gene TRBV2 combines with J gene TRBJ1-2; the TCRdb call, TRBD1, lacks DNA for checking. The CDR3 length is 13 residues. CDR1 SNHLY and CDR2 FYNNEI come from the germline V gene. This chain's CDR3 is CASNRGSGYGYTF.

Its frequency marks this clonotype as medium-sized. The rearrangement joins TRBV28 to TRBJ2-5; TCRdb's D gene call, TRBD1, goes unchecked for lack of DNA. Per the germline V gene, CDR1 is MDHEN and CDR2 is SYDVKM. The CDR3 has 14 amino acids. The CDR3 region is CATTGDLYQETQYF.

The CDR3 is CASSQLGPTGLLNTEAFF. The chain links TRBV6-6 to TRBJ1-1; TCRdb's assignment of TRBD1 cannot be checked, as there is no DNA. Germline-derived CDR1 and CDR2 are MNHNY and SVGAGI (reference sequence). The CDR3 is 18 amino acids.

The chain carries TRBV15 and TRBJ2-5; without DNA, the TCRdb call of TRBD1 cannot be checked. The CDR3 loop spans 18 amino acids. Germline loops: CDR1 LNHNV, CDR2 YYDKDF (reference sequence). The CDR3 spells CATSRARDRVLEQETQYF.

This clonotype is medium-sized by frequency. The V and J genes are TRBV10-3 and TRBJ2-1; no DNA is available, so the TRBD2 call from TCRdb remains unchecked. There are 14 residues in the CDR3. Germline loops: CDR1 ENHRY, CDR2 SYGVKD. The CDR3 protein is CAISEGREINEQFF.

The chain's CDR3 is CASSYREDSTDTQYF. This chain joins TRBV6-2 or TRBV6-3 and TRBJ2-3; TCRdb indicates TRBD2, and absent DNA this call remains unverified. CDR1 and CDR2 from the germline V gene are MNHEY and SVGEGT. The CDR3 loop spans 15 amino acids.

Its frequency marks this clonotype as medium-sized (0.01 to 0.1%). The CDR3 spells CSVEDPLGRGAAYNEQFF. The chain joins TRBV29-1 to TRBJ2-1; the TCRdb D gene call, TRBD2, has no DNA to confirm it. This CDR3 has 18 residues. Germline CDR1 and CDR2: SQVTM and ANQGSEA.

In terms of frequency, this clonotype is medium-sized. The chain carries TRBV20-1 and TRBJ2-3; TCRdb's D call of TRBD2 is untestable without DNA. The length of the CDR3 is 13 residues. Germline lookup yields CDR1 DFQATT and CDR2 SNEGSKA (reference sequence). The CDR3 spells CSAPSRGEGTQYF.

Frequency places this clonotype as medium-sized. The CDR3 spells CASSVGGHDEQYF. The V and J genes are TRBV9 and TRBJ2-7; TCRdb calls TRBD1, which cannot be checked without DNA. The CDR3 length is 13 residues. In germline, CDR1 is SGDLS, CDR2 YYNGEE.

This chain uses TRBV25-1 with TRBJ2-7; TCRdb's D call of TRBD2 is untestable without DNA. The CDR3 sequence is 14 residues long. Per germline, CDR1 MGHDK and CDR2 SYGVNS. The CDR3 here is CASSELLGISEQYF.

The J gene is TRBJ2-4, the V gene TRBV2. CDR3 length: 14 residues. Germline CDR1 and CDR2: SNHLY and FYNNEI. CDR3 sequence: CASSWTLAKNIQYF. Full variable domain (remainder filled in from reference TRBV2 and TRBJ2-4): EPEVTQTPSHQVTQMGQEVILRCVPISNHLYFYWYRQILGQKVEFLVSFYNNEISEKSEIFDDQFSVERPDGSNFTLKIRSTKLEDSAMYFCASSWTLAKNIQYFGAGTRLSVL.